These 7 T cell receptor beta chains share one sample of origin, sequenced in a study of T-cell memory formation after mild COVID-19 (dated by TCRdb to 2020 to 2022). To prepare the library, 5' RACE was applied. The reads were generated on an Illumina NovaSeq 6000. TCRdb applied fastp at Q25 and MiXCR to the public reads, then kept only in-frame beta chains. Rows are combined by CDR3 protein, so each entry shows the most common genes and DNA. The sample includes approximately 40,000 distinct CDR3 sequences, with approximately 10% observed a single time. The top ten clones comprise approximately 28% of the sample. Sequenced input: PBMCs or a T cell subset sorted from them (not recorded which). The receptors stem from a man between 18 and 35 years old who had mild COVID-19 (a few samples of this study predate the infection). The sample titles of this study are shuffled in the database, so cell type and time point are left out; the donor was told from shared clones.

This clonotype showed up just a few times. This rearrangement joins TRBV27 to TRBJ2-2; D remains unclear. Germline V lookup: CDR1 MNHEY, CDR2 SMNVEV (reference sequence). The CDR3 extends over 14 amino acids. V lost 3 bases, J lost 6 bases, and 11 bases lay in between. The DNA for the CDR3 is TGTGCCAGCAGTTTTGGGCCGACGGCCGGGGAGCTGTTTTTT. It encodes CASSFGPTAGELFF.

This clonotype was counted many times. The chain employs TRBV5-4 and TRBJ2-1; 9 nucleotides line up with TRBD1. The ends lost 0 bases at V and 4 bases at J; junction bases unmatched: 5. This CDR3 has 16 residues. In germline, CDR1 is SGHNT, CDR2 YYREEE (reference sequence). The CDR3 loop is CASSLATGGSYNEQFF. The CDR3 DNA follows: TGTGCCAGCAGCTTGGCGACAGGGGGGAGTTACAATGAGCAGTTCTTC.

This clonotype was observed at least ten times. The J gene is TRBJ2-7, the V gene TRBV10-2; 8 bases align to TRBD2. V was clipped by 7 bases and J by 3 bases; unmatched bases: 5. The length of the CDR3 is 13 residues. The germline CDR1 and CDR2 sequences are WSHSY and SAAADI. The CDR3 DNA is TGCGCCAGCACCGGGGGGGCCAGCTACGAGCAGTACTTC. Its protein product is CASTGGASYEQYF.

This clonotype was recorded at least ten times. The V gene is TRBV6-2 or TRBV6-3, the J gene TRBJ1-1; no reliable D call. Trimming shortened V by 8 bases and J by 0 bases, and 10 bases separated the two germline ends. This CDR3 is 13 amino acids long. Germline CDR1 MNHEY, CDR2 SVGEGT. Written as DNA, the CDR3 is TGTGCCAGCTATAGAAGTTTGAACACTGAAGCTTTCTTT. Translated: CASYRSLNTEAFF.

Written as DNA, the CDR3 is TGTGCCACCAGTGATTTGCGGGGGACAGGGGGCACAGATACGCAGTATTTT. Protein: CATSDLRGTGGTDTQYF. The rearrangement uses TRBV24-1 and TRBJ2-3; TRBD1 agrees at 10 bases. The CDR3 totals 17 residues. Germline CDR1 and CDR2: KGHDR and SFDVKD. J gave up 1 base and V 0 bases, and 3 bases lay outside the gene matches.

This clonotype was seen many times. The chain combines TRBV12-3 or TRBV12-4 with TRBJ1-6, with TRBD1 identical over 10 bases. The CDR3 contains 16 residues. After removal of 6 bases from V and 7 bases from J, the junction contained 9 bases not matched to a gene. The CDR3 nucleotides read TGTGCCAGCAGAGCGACAGGGGGCGCGGAGAATTCACCCCTCCACTTT. Protein product: CASRATGGAENSPLHF.

This clonotype was counted at least ten times. The chain joins TRBV23-1 to TRBJ1-5, with D hard to call. TRBV23-1 is identified as an open reading frame with a role that is uncertain. Trimming pared 3 bases from V and 2 bases from J, leaving 14 bases between. The CDR3 is 16 residues long. CDR3 residues: CASSHLDRRGNQPQHF. CDR3 sequence (DNA): TGCGCCAGCAGTCACCTGGACCGGAGGGGCAATCAGCCCCAGCATTTT.